The present T cell receptor (beta chain) was sequenced within a study of blood T cell repertoires in COVID-19. Study details: Acute and convalescent COVID-19 samples came from the United States, Italy and Spain. PBMCs, B-cell-depleted T cells, or T cells provided the cDNA or gDNA that made up the material.

This clone was seen only a few times. Trimming shortened V by 3 bases and J by 7 bases, and 14 bases separated the two germline ends. The CDR3 consists of 13 residues. CDR1 is SGHRS, CDR2 YFSETQ, per germline. Original handling: Reference gene primers were amplified, and this amplification served to estimate nucleated cell counts. Sequenced by immunoSEQ multiplex PCR; TCRdb stores in-frame clones only, minus some. That table furnishes V, J and clone size, whereas the DNA furnished D and trimming. The profile shows about 68,000 clones, 60% to 80% of them singletons. The sequence derives from a woman aged 55-70 years with acute or convalescent COVID-19. Sequenced material: peripheral blood. J is TRBJ2-7 and V is TRBV5-1; tentatively, D is TRBD1 (5 bases). The CDR3 DNA reads TGCGCCAGCAGCTCTGGGGTGGGGCTGGAGCAGTACTTC. Protein product: CASSSGVGLEQYF.